The entry below describes one T cell receptor beta chain. Its antigen is currently unknown. This sample was taken from a study of vaccination and CD4 T cells after COVID-19. Treatment denoted: 10-day PBMC culture with coronavirus spike peptide pools or control peptides (ViraFEST assay). CDR1 and CDR2 from the germline V gene are GTSNPN and SVGIG (reference sequence). This CDR3 has 13 amino acids. The V and J ends lost 2 bases and 8 bases respectively, with 15 bases between them. The Oncomine TCR Beta short-read assay sequenced DNA from cultured CD4+ T cells. One entry per CDR3 protein, called by TCRdb with MiXCR from the PCR reads. The sample lists about 16,000 distinct CDR3 sequences, around three fifths occurring once.

The rearrangement links TRBV30 to TRBJ1-2, with no clear D. The clonotype originates from a human donor who had recovered from COVID-19. Sequenced: CD4+ T cells from blood, cultured in vitro. The CDR3 loop reads CAWSLGVAEGYTF. For the CDR3, the DNA is TGTGCCTGGAGTCTAGGAGTTGCAGAAGGCTACACCTTC.